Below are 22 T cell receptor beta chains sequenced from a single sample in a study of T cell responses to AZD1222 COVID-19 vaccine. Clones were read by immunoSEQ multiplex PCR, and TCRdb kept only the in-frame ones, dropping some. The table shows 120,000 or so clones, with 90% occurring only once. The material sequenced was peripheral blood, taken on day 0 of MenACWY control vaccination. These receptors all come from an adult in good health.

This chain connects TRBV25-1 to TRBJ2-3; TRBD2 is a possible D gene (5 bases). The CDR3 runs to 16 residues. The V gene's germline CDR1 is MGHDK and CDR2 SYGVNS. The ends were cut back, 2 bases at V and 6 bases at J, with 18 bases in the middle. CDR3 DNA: TGTGCCAGCAGTGAAATCCCCGGGAACGGGCACGATACGCAGTATTTT. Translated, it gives CASSEIPGNGHDTQYF.

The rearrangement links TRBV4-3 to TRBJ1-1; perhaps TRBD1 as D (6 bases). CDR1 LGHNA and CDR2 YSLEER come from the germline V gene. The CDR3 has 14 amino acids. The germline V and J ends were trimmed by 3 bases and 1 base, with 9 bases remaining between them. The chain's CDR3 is CASSQLTGNTEAFF. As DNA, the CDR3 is TGCGCCAGCAGCCAGTTGACAGGGAACACTGAAGCTTTCTTT.

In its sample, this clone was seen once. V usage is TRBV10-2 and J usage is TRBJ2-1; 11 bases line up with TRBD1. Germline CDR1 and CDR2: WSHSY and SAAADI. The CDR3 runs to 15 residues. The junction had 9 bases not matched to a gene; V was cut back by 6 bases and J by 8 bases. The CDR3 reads CASREWTGGADEQFF. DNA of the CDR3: TGCGCCAGCAGGGAATGGACAGGGGGCGCGGATGAGCAGTTCTTC.

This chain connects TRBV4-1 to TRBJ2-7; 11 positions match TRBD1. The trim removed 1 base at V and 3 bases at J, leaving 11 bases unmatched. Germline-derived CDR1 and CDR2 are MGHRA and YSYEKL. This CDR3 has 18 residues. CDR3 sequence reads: CASSQGLRGQGVFYEQYV. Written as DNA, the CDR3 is TGCGCCAGCAGCCAAGGCCTCCGGGGACAGGGGGTCTTCTACGAGCAGTACGTC.

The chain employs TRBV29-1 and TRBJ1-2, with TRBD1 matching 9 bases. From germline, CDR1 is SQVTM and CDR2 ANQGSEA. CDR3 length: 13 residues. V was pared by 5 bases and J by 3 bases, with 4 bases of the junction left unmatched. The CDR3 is CSVRGQGDYGYTF. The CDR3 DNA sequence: TGCAGCGTTAGGGGACAGGGAGACTATGGCTACACCTTC.

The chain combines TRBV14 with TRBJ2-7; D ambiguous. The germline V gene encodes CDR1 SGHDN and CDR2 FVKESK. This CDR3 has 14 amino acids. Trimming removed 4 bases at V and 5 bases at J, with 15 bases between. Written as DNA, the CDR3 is TGTGCCAGCAGCCGGTCTGTAGCAAGGGACGAGCAGTACTTC. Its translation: CASSRSVARDEQYF.

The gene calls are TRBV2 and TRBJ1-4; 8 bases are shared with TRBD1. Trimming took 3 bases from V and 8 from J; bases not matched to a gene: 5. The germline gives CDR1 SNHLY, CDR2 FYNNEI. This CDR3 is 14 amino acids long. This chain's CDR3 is CASSESRGREKLFF. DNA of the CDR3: TGTGCCAGCAGTGAGAGCAGGGGGCGCGAAAAACTGTTTTTT.

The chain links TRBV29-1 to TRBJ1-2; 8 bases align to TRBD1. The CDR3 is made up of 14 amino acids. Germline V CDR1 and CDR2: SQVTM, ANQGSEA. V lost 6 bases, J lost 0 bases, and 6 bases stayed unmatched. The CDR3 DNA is TGCAGCGTGAGCGGACAGGGACCTAACTATGGCTACACCTTC. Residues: CSVSGQGPNYGYTF.

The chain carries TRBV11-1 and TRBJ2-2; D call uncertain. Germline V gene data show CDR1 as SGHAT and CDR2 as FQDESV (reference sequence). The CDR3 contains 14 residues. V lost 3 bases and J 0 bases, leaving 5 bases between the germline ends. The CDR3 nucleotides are TGTGCCAGCAGCTTTAGTGCGAACACCGGGGAGCTGTTTTTT. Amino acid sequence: CASSFSANTGELFF. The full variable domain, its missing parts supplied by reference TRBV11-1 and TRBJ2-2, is EAEVAQSPRYKITEKSQAVAFWCDPISGHATLYWYRQILGQGPELLVQFQDESVVDDSQLPKDRFSAERLKGVDSTLKIQPAELGDSAMYLCASSFSANTGELFFGEGSRLTVL.

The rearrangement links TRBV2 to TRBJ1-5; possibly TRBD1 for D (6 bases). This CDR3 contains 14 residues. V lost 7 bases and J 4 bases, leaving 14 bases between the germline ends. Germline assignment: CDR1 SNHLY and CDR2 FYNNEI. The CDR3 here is CASNPGAGNQPQHF. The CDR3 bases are TGTGCCAGCAATCCGGGGGCAGGGAATCAGCCCCAGCATTTT.

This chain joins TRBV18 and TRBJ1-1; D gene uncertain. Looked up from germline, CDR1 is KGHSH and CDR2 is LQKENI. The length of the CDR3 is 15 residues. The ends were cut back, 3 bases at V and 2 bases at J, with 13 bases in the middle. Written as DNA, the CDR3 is TGTGCCAGCTCACCCCAATACGCGGGAAACACTGAAGCTTTCTTT. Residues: CASSPQYAGNTEAFF.

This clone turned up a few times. The CDR3: CASSWKLAAPKRDPNEQFF. Written as DNA, the CDR3 is TGTGCCAGCAGTTGGAAACTAGCGGCCCCCAAACGGGATCCCAATGAGCAGTTCTTC. The rearrangement joins TRBV11-2 to TRBJ2-1, with 8 bases lining up with TRBD2. This CDR3 is built from 19 residues. V lost 6 bases to trimming and J lost 6 bases; unmatched junction nucleotides: 22. Germline V gene sequence: CDR1 SGHAT, CDR2 FQNNGV.

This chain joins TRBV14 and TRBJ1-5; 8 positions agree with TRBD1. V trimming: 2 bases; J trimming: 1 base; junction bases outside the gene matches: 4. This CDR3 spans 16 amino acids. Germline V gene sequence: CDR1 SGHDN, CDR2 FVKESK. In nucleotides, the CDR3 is TGTGCCAGCAGCCAATTAGGACAGGGAAGCAATCAGCCCCAGCATTTT. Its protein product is CASSQLGQGSNQPQHF.

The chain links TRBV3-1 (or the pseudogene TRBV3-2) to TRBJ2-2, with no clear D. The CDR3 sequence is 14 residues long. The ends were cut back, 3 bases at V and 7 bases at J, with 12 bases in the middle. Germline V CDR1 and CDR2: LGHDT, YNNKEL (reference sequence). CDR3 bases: TGTGCCAGCAGCCACGGCGCCCTTAACGGGGAGCTGTTTTTT. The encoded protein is CASSHGALNGELFF.

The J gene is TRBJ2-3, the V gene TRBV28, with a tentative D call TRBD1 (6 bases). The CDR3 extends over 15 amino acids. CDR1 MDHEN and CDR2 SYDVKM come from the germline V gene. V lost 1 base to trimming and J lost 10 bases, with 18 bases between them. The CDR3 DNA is TGTGCCAGCAGTTTATCCCAGCCACAGGGAGAATCGCAGTATTTT. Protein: CASSLSQPQGESQYF.

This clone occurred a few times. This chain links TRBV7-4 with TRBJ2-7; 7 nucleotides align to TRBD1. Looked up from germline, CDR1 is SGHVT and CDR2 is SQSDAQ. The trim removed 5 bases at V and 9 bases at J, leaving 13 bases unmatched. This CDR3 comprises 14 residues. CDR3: CASSARDRLGGQYV. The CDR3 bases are TGTGCCAGCAGCGCCCGGGACAGACTTGGAGGGCAGTACGTC.

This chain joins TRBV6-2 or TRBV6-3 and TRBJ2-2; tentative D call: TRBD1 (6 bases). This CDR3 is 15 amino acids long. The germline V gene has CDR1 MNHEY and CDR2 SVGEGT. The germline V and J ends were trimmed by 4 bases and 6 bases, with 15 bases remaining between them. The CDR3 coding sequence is TGTGCCAGCAGTTCTTTGGACAGCGGACCCGGGGAGCTGTTTTTT. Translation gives CASSSLDSGPGELFF.

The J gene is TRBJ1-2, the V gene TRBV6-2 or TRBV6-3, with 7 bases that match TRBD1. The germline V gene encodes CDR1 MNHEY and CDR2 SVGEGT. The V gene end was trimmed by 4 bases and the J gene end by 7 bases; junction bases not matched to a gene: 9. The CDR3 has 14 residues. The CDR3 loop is CASSFMSTGFGYTF. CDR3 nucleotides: TGTGCCAGCAGTTTTATGTCGACAGGGTTTGGCTACACCTTC.

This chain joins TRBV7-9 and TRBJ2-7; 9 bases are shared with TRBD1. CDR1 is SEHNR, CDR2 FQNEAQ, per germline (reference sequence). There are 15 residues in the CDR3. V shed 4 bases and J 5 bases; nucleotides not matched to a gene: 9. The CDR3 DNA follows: TGTGCCAGCAGCTCGCCGGGACAGGGAACGAACGAGCAGTACTTC. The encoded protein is CASSSPGQGTNEQYF.

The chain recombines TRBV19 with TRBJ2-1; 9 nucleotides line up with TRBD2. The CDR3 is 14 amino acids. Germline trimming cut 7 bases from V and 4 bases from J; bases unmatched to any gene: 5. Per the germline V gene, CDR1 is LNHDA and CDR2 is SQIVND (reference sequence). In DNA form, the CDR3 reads TGTGCCAGTAACCAACTAGCGGGTTACAATGAGCAGTTCTTC. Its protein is CASNQLAGYNEQFF.

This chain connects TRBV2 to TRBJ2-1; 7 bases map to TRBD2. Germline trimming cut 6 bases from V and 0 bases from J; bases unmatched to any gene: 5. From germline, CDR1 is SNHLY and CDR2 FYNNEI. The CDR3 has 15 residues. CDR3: CASSNSGGSYNEQFF. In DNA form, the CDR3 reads TGTGCCAGCAGCAACTCGGGGGGCTCCTACAATGAGCAGTTCTTC.

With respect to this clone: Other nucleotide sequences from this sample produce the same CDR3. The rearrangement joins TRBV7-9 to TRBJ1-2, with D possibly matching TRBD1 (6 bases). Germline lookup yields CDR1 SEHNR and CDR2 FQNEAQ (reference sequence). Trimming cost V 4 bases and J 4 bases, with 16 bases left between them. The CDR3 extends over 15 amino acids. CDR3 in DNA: TGTGCCAGCAGCTCGACGGGGGGGCGGGGCTATGGCTACACCTTC. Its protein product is CASSSTGGRGYGYTF.